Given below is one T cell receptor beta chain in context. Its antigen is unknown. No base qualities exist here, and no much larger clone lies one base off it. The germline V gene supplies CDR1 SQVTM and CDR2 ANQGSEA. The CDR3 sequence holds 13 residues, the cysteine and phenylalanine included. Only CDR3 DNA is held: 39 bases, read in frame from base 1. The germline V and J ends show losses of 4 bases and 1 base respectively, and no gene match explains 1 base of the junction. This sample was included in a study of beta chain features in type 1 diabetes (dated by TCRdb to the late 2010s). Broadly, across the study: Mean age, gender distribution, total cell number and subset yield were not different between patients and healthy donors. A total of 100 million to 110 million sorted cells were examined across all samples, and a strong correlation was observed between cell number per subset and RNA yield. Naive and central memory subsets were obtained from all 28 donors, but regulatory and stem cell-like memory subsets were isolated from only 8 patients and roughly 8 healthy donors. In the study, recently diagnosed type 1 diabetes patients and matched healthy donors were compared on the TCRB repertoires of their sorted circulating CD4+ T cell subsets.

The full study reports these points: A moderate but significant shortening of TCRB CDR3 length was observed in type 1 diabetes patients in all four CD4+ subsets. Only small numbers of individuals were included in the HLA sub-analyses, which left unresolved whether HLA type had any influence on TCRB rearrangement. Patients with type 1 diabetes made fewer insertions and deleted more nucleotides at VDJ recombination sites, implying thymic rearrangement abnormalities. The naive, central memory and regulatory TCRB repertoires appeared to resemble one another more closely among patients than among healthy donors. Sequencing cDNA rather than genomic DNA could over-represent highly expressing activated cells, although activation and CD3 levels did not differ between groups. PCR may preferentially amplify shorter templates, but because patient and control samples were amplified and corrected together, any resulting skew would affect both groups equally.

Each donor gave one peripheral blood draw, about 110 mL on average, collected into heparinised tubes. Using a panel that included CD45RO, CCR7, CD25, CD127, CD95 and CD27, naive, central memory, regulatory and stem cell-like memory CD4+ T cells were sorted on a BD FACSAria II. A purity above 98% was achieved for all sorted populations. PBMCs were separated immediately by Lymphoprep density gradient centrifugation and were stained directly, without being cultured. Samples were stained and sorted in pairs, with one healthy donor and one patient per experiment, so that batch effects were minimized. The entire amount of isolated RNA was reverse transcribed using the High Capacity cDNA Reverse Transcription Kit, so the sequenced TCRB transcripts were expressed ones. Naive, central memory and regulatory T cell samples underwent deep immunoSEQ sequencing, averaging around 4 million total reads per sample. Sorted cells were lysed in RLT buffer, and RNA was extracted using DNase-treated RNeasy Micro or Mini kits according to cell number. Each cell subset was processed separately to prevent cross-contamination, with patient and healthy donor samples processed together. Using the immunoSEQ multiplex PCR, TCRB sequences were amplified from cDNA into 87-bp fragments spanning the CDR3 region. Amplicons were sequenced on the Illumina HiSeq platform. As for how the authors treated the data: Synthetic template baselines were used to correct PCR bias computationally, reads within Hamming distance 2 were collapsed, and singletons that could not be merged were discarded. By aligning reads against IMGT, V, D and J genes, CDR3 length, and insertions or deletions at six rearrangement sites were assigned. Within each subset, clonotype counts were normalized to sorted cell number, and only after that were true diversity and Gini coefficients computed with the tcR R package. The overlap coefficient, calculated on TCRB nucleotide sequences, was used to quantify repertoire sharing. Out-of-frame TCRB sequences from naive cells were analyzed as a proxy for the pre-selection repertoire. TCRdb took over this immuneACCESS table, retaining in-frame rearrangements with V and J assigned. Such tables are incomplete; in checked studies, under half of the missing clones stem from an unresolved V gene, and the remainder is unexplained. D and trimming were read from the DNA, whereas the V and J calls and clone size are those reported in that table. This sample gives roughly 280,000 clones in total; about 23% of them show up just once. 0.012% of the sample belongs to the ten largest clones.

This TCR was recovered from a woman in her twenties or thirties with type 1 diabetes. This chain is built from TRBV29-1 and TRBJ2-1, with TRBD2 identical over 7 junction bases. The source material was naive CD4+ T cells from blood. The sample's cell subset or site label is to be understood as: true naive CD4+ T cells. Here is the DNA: TGCAGCGTTGGCGGGAGATCCTACAATGAGCAGTTCTTC. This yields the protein CSVGGRSYNEQFF.